Reported below is one TCR beta chain. This entry belongs to a study of blood T cell repertoires in COVID-19. Across the whole study: PBMCs, B-cell-depleted T cells, or T cells were the source of the cDNA or gDNA that made up the material.

Generated by immunoSEQ multiplex PCR, the TCRdb table keeps only in-frame clones and is missing some. This table holds roughly 230,000 clones, 80% to 90% found once. The germline gives CDR1 SEHNR, CDR2 FQNEAQ (reference sequence). The trim removed 1 base at V and 5 bases at J, leaving 7 bases unmatched. This CDR3 region has 16 residues. This sequence was found in a woman aged 35 to 49 who had recovered from COVID-19. The chain is built from TRBV7-9 and TRBJ2-3; 9 bases line up with TRBD2. The sample comprised peripheral blood. DNA of the CDR3: TGTGCCAGCAGCTTAGATGCTAGCGGGGCTGGAGATACGCAGTATTTT. Its translation: CASSLDASGAGDTQYF.